The following is a T cell receptor (beta chain) sequence with its context. Its specificity is unknown. The read ends 3 residues early relative to the CDR3; the germline J gene fills the gap. The sample is drawn from a study of Tregs in tolerant kidney transplant recipients. General observations from the study: Biological reproducibility was not directly addressed, but technical replication error appeared minimal. The small number of patients limits these findings pending further validation. Activated donor B cell expansion appeared to reveal the most relevant donor-specific TCRbeta repertoire.

After removal of 10 bases from V and 5 bases from J, the junction contained 12 bases not matched to a gene. CDR1 and CDR2 (germline): SNHLY, FYNNEI. This CDR3 comprises 15 residues. Unstimulated regulatory T cells (CD4+CD25+CD127-), CD4+CD25- non-regulatory cells, CD4 and CD8 cells were FACS-sorted from thawed PBMCs. TCRdb keeps only in-frame clones here, not all; method: immunoSEQ multiplex PCR. The sample totals more than 45,000 clones. The chain combines TRBV2 with TRBJ2-1, with 9 bases identical to TRBD2. The receptor was derived from a human donor who received a combined kidney and bone marrow transplant. This specimen was CD4+ T cells from blood, taken before the transplant. The CDR3 spells CATGKAGGLDNEQFF. Partial CDR3 DNA: TGTGCCACCGGAAAAGCGGGGGGCCTCGACAATGAG.